This TCR beta chain comes out of a study of a mutant IDH1 vaccine in newly diagnosed glioma. Study overall: Prior therapy was radiotherapy, temozolomide, or both; most received both. Regarding the study as a whole: In just under 95% of patients, immune responses induced by the vaccine occurred. Apparently, pseudoprogression bore no relation to changes among the top peripheral T cell clonotypes.

As for this clone: Its antigen is still unknown.

CDR1 and CDR2 from the germline V gene are SGHTA and FQGTGA. There are 13 residues in the CDR3. Trimming removed 4 bases from V and 5 bases from J, with 10 bases in between. The sample's time point: baseline, week 1 (first vaccination visit). This sample's treatment: pre-vaccination baseline after standard-of-care therapy. This table comes from immunoSEQ multiplex PCR, and its TCRdb copy is limited to in-frame clones, with some not included. Among 98,000 or so clones, about 87% were seen once, and the ten largest hold 0.56%. The source of this sequence is a woman between 45 and 60 years old with glioma. The rearrangement joins TRBV7-3 to TRBJ2-3; D is undetermined. Sequencing was performed on PBMCs, taken from a glioma patient treated with radiotherapy, temozolomide or both. The CDR3 loop is CASSSRQRDTQYF. CDR3 bases: TGTGCCAGCAGCTCTCGGCAGCGAGATACGCAGTATTTT.